The 13 T cell receptor beta chains below were found in one sample sequenced in a study of T cell changes during pregnancy in multiple sclerosis. Sequencing used immunoSEQ multiplex PCR; TCRdb keeps in-frame clones, though not all of them. Of roughly 80,000 clones in the sample, about 91% were seen once. The material was peripheral blood, obtained before pregnancy. The source is a female donor with multiple sclerosis, enrolled in a pregnancy study.

This chain uses TRBV25-1 with TRBJ2-7, with TRBD1 as a possible D gene (5 bases). Trimming removed 0 bases from V and 2 bases from J, with 11 bases in between. The germline CDR1 and CDR2 sequences are MGHDK and SYGVNS. CDR3 size: 15 residues. The CDR3 region is CASSEYGQSTYEQYF. The CDR3 DNA follows: TGTGCCAGCAGTGAATACGGACAATCTACCTACGAGCAGTACTTC.

The chain combines TRBV6-1 with TRBJ2-7; D possibly corresponds to TRBD1 (6 bases). Germline V lookup: CDR1 MNHNS, CDR2 SASEGT. V gave up 0 bases and J gave up 3 bases, with 12 bases separating them. The CDR3 has 15 amino acids. The CDR3 DNA reads as TGTGCCAGCAGTGAAGCCTGGAGACAGGTCTACGAGCAGTACTTC. Amino acid sequence: CASSEAWRQVYEQYF.

CDR3 nucleotides: TGTGCCAGCAGCGTTCAGTCAGACTCTGGAAACACCATATATTTT. This codes for CASSVQSDSGNTIYF. The V gene is TRBV9, the J gene TRBJ1-3; D uncertain. Germline CDR1 SGDLS, CDR2 YYNGEE. The germline V and J ends were trimmed by 2 bases and 0 bases, with 9 bases remaining between them. This CDR3 has 15 residues.

This clone appeared once. The genes are TRBV29-1 and TRBJ1-4; no firm D call. The CDR3 contains 13 residues. Germline V gene sequence: CDR1 SQVTM, CDR2 ANQGSEA. The V end lost 4 bases, the J end lost 8 bases, and 14 bases lay between the germline ends. The CDR3 spells CSVVWGGKEKLFF. CDR3 bases: TGCAGCGTTGTGTGGGGAGGCAAGGAAAAACTGTTTTTT.

The gene calls are TRBV19 and TRBJ1-5; maybe TRBD1 (6 bases). The ends were cut back, 4 bases at V and 6 bases at J, with 19 bases in the middle. Germline V gene data show CDR1 as LNHDA and CDR2 as SQIVND (reference sequence). This CDR3 is 16 amino acids long. CDR3 nucleotides: TGTGCCAGTAGTAATGGGGGCAGGGCATTCGGTCAGCCCCAGCATTTT. It specifies CASSNGGRAFGQPQHF.

This chain joins TRBV4-1 and TRBJ2-5; 9 nucleotides agree with TRBD1. This CDR3 has 15 amino acids. Germline V gives CDR1 MGHRA, CDR2 YSYEKL. The V gene end was trimmed by 1 base and the J gene end by 5 bases; junction bases not matched to a gene: 5. CDR3 region: CASSQVTGGGETQYF. The CDR3 nucleotides read TGCGCCAGCAGCCAAGTCACAGGGGGCGGTGAGACCCAGTACTTC.

V gene TRBV7-2 combines with J gene TRBJ2-1; TRBD2 agrees at 14 bases. The CDR3 sequence is 16 residues long. The J segment lost 9 bases and the V segment lost 4 bases, leaving 8 bases of the junction unmatched. Germline V gene data show CDR1 as SGHTA and CDR2 as FQGNSA. CDR3 nucleotide sequence: TGTGCCAGCAGCTCTTGGACTAGCGGGAGGCCGGGTGAGCAGTTCTTC. This translates into CASSSWTSGRPGEQFF.

The rearrangement links TRBV9 to TRBJ2-2, with unresolved D. V dropped 0 bases and J dropped 6 bases, with 6 bases sitting between them. Per the germline V gene, CDR1 is SGDLS and CDR2 is YYNGEE. This CDR3 contains 13 residues. The CDR3 reads CASSVDEPGELFF. CDR3 DNA: TGTGCCAGCAGCGTAGACGAGCCCGGGGAGCTGTTTTTT.

This rearrangement joins TRBV6-1 to TRBJ2-2, with 8 nucleotides matching TRBD1. CDR3 length equals 17 residues. Trimming cost V 4 bases and J 5 bases; bases outside gene matches: 12. Per germline, CDR1 MNHNS and CDR2 SASEGT. In nucleotides, the CDR3 is TGTGCCAGCAGTGGGCGCCGGGACAGGCCAGGAACCGGGGAGCTGTTTTTT. The encoded protein is CASSGRRDRPGTGELFF.

The chain has TRBV19 and TRBJ2-3, with D maybe TRBD2 (5 bases). The CDR3 has 14 amino acids. Germline-derived CDR1 and CDR2 are LNHDA and SQIVND (reference sequence). V was pared by 3 bases and J by 0 bases, with 7 bases between. The CDR3 DNA follows: TGTGCCAGTAGTATTGGACTTAGCACAGATACGCAGTATTTT. Translation: CASSIGLSTDTQYF.

The chain recombines TRBV5-1 with TRBJ1-1, with D possibly TRBD1 on 6 matching bases. The length of the CDR3 is 15 residues. The V gene lost 3 bases and the J gene lost 1 base, with 13 bases spanning the gap. The germline V gene encodes CDR1 SGHRS and CDR2 YFSETQ. The CDR3 nucleotides read TGCGCCAGCAGCTACCTGGACAGAGCGAACACTGAAGCTTTCTTT. Translated: CASSYLDRANTEAFF.

This clone was found once. The chain has TRBV29-1 and TRBJ1-2; 7 bases are shared with TRBD1. After removal of 6 bases from V and 4 bases from J, the junction contained 5 bases not matched to a gene. This CDR3 has 12 residues. Germline V gives CDR1 SQVTM, CDR2 ANQGSEA. CDR3 nucleotides: TGCAGCGTGGAGGACAGGTTCTATGGCTACACCTTC. Its translation: CSVEDRFYGYTF.

The chain links TRBV13 to TRBJ1-2; D might be TRBD1 (6 bases). Germline V lookup: CDR1 PRHDT, CDR2 FYEKMQ (reference sequence). Between the trimmed V and J ends, which lost 11 bases and 0 bases, there was a span of 10 bases. CDR3 length: 12 amino acids. The CDR3 sequence: CASRGTNYGYTF. The DNA of the CDR3 is TGTGCCTCTAGGGGGACTAACTATGGCTACACCTTC.